This is a list of T cell receptor beta chains from one sample in a study of cytomegalovirus exposure and HLA in healthy donors. Produced via immunoSEQ multiplex PCR; TCRdb's table is partial and in-frame only. The sample lists 130,000 or so clones; 70% to 85% were seen once. The sequenced sample consisted of PBMCs. The source of these receptors is a woman aged 35 to 49 in good health and CMV-seronegative. The CDR3 runs from the conserved cysteine through the conserved F or W. D genes are given only for firm matches. Rows give clone size only sometimes, using once, few, many, or a class for an expanded clone.

V	length	D	J	size	DNA	CDR3
TRBV19	13	TRBD1	TRBJ2-1	once	TGTGCCAGTAGTATTCAGGGGGCGAATGAGCAGTTCTTC	CASSIQGANEQFF
TRBV29-1	18	TRBD2	TRBJ2-1	NA	TGCAGCGGCGATGTGACTAGCGGGAGATTGAGCTCCTACAGTGAGCAGTTCTTC	CSGDVTSGRLSSYSEQFF
TRBV5-1	14	NA	TRBJ1-3	NA	TGCGCCAGCAGCTTGGCCAACTCTGGAAACACCATATATTTT	CASSLANSGNTIYF
TRBV28	13	NA	TRBJ2-7	NA	TGTGCCAGCCCCCGAGGCCCCGGCGACGAGCAGTACTTC	CASPRGPGDEQYF
TRBV19	13	NA	TRBJ1-2	NA	TGTGCCAGTAGATTCACACCTAACTATGGCTACACCTTC	CASRFTPNYGYTF
TRBV27	14	TRBD2	TRBJ2-7	NA	TGTGCCAGCAGTCTGATGGGAGGGCCTAACGAGCAGTACTTC	CASSLMGGPNEQYF
TRBV14	16	TRBD1	TRBJ2-1	once	TGTGCCAGCAGCCAAGTAGGCAGGGGGCACTACAATGAGCAGTTCTTC	CASSQVGRGHYNEQFF
TRBV27	15	TRBD2	TRBJ2-5	NA	TGTGCCAGCAGTCTCATAGCGGGAGGAAAAGAGACCCAGTACTTC	CASSLIAGGKETQYF
TRBV7-3	15	TRBD1	TRBJ1-6	NA	TGTGCCAGCAGCTTATCGGGACAGCTTCGATCACCCCTCCACTTT	CASSLSGQLRSPLHF
TRBV5-5	15	NA	TRBJ2-7	NA	TGTGCCAGCAGCTTATATGCAGGGCCAACCTACGAGCAGTACTTC	CASSLYAGPTYEQYF
TRBV4-3	15	NA	TRBJ2-7	NA	TGCGCCAGCAGCCAAGATCTACCTTTCTCCTACGAGCAGTACTTC	CASSQDLPFSYEQYF
TRBV7-3	16	NA	TRBJ1-1	once	TGTGCCAGCAGCTTAACCCCAAGGGACTCCCGACTCGGGGCTTTCTTT	CASSLTPRDSRLGAFF
TRBV5-3	15	TRBD1	TRBJ2-3	NA	TGTGCCAGAAGCCCGGACAGGGTGGCGTCTGATACGCAGTATTTT	CARSPDRVASDTQYF
TRBV4-3	14	NA	TRBJ2-1	NA	TGCGCCAGCAGCCAAGGGACTGGGTACAATGAGCAGTTCTTC	CASSQGTGYNEQFF
TRBV6-5	15	NA	TRBJ2-5	few	TGTGCCAGCACCGCAGTACCTGGGCGACAAGAGACCCAGTACTTC	CASTAVPGRQETQYF
TRBV28	12	NA	TRBJ1-2	NA	TGTGCCAGCAGTAACAGGGTCGGTGGCTACACCTTC	CASSNRVGGYTF
TRBV6-6	12	NA	TRBJ2-3	NA	TGTGCCAGCGGAGAGGGACACTATACGCAGTATTTT	CASGEGHYTQYF
TRBV28	14	TRBD2	TRBJ2-1	NA	TGTGCCAGCAGTTTGAGGACTAGAGCCAATGAGCAGTTCTTC	CASSLRTRANEQFF
TRBV27	14	NA	TRBJ1-2	NA	TGTGCCAGCGGTCCCCAGGGGCGCATCTATGGCTACACCTTC	CASGPQGRIYGYTF
TRBV28	13	TRBD1	TRBJ1-1	NA	TGTGCCAGCAGCCGAGCCGACAGGGCGAAAGCTTTCTTT	CASSRADRAKAFF
TRBV9	15	NA	TRBJ2-1	NA	TGTGCCAGCAGCGTAAATGCGGGTGTCCAGAATGAGCAGTTCTTC	CASSVNAGVQNEQFF
TRBV28	14	NA	TRBJ2-7	NA	TGTGCCAGCAGTTTCCCCGGAAGGAGGTACGAGCAGTACTTC	CASSFPGRRYEQYF
TRBV7-2	14	TRBD1	TRBJ2-5	NA	TGTGCCAGCAGCATGTGGACAGGAGAAGAGACCCAGTACTTC	CASSMWTGEETQYF
TRBV5-4	15	NA	TRBJ1-1	NA	TGTGCCAGCAGAGAGGATTTCGGCATGAACACTGAAGCTTTCTTT	CASREDFGMNTEAFF
TRBV4-3	15	NA	TRBJ2-7	NA	TGCGCCAGCAGCCAAGACTTTACCTGGCGGTACGAGCAGTACTTC	CASSQDFTWRYEQYF
TRBV19	17	NA	TRBJ1-3	NA	TGTGCCAGTAGTCCCCGGAGAGGCGAGAGCTCTGGAAACACCATATATTTT	CASSPRRGESSGNTIYF
TRBV2	13	TRBD2	TRBJ2-7	NA	TGTGCCATCTCCGGGACTAACTCCTACGAGCAGTACTTC	CAISGTNSYEQYF
TRBV2	13	TRBD2	TRBJ2-7	few	TGTGCCAGCATCGGGGGGACCTCCTACGAGCAGTACTTC	CASIGGTSYEQYF
TRBV10-3	15	NA	TRBJ2-2	NA	TGTGCCATCAGTCAATTAGCCCTGTCGACCGGGGAGCTGTTTTTT	CAISQLALSTGELFF
TRBV5-1	16	TRBD2	TRBJ2-1	once	TGCGCCAGCAGCCGGACTAGCGGGAGGTCCTACAATGAGCAGTTCTTC	CASSRTSGRSYNEQFF
TRBV18	16	NA	TRBJ1-1	NA	TGTGCCAGCTCACTTACTCTACGAGGAGACAACACTGAAGCTTTCTTT	CASSLTLRGDNTEAFF
TRBV20-1	11	NA	TRBJ2-5	NA	TGCAGTGCTAGGGGGGGTTGGGAGCAGTACTTC	CSARGGWEQYF
TRBV19	14	TRBD1	TRBJ1-1	NA	TGTGCCAGTAGTATCCCCGGGACAGGGAGTGAAGCTTTCTTT	CASSIPGTGSEAFF
TRBV6-5	16	TRBD2	TRBJ2-2	NA	TGTGCCAGCAGTTACGGCGGGAGGGCCAACACCGGGGAGCTGTTTTTT	CASSYGGRANTGELFF
TRBV6-6	15	NA	TRBJ2-6	NA	TGTGCCAGCAGTAAACAGGGTTCTGGGGCCAACGTCCTGACTTTC	CASSKQGSGANVLTF
TRBV7-9	14	NA	TRBJ1-2	few	TGTGCCAGCAGCTTAGTCCCTACCTACTATGGCTACACCTTC	CASSLVPTYYGYTF
TRBV7-6	15	TRBD1	TRBJ2-7	few	TGTGCCAGCAGCTTTAACGGGGACAGGGCATACGAGCAGTACTTC	CASSFNGDRAYEQYF
TRBV4-1	14	NA	TRBJ2-1	NA	TGCGCCAGCAGCCAAGGATTCAGGTCCGATGAGCAGTTCTTC	CASSQGFRSDEQFF
TRBV29-1	12	NA	TRBJ1-2	NA	TGCAGCGTTGAGGGGAGTAACTATGGCTACACCTTC	CSVEGSNYGYTF
TRBV28	13	NA	TRBJ1-1	NA	TGTGCCAGCAGAGCGGGGGGGAACACTGAAGCTTTCTTT	CASRAGGNTEAFF
TRBV7-8	16	TRBD2	TRBJ2-1	NA	TGTGCCAGCAGCTTAGGAGGGACTAGCGGTTACAATGAGCAGTTCTTC	CASSLGGTSGYNEQFF
TRBV5-1	16	NA	TRBJ2-3	NA	TGCGCCAGCAGCTCCGGGGACTTTGCTAGCACAGATACGCAGTATTTT	CASSSGDFASTDTQYF
TRBV15	17	TRBD1	TRBJ2-7	NA	TGTGCCACCAGCAGAGATCTGAGGGGGACAGGGGTTTACGAGCGGTACTTC	CATSRDLRGTGVYERYF
TRBV27	14	TRBD2	TRBJ2-7	NA	TGTGCCAGCAGTTTGGTCGGATCGGGAGGGGAGCAGTACTTC	CASSLVGSGGEQYF
TRBV27	14	NA	TRBJ2-1	NA	TGTGCCAGCAGTTTATTTAGCGGCGAAGATGAGCAGTTCTTC	CASSLFSGEDEQFF
TRBV6-5	12	NA	TRBJ1-1	NA	TGTGCCAGCGGCGGTGGTGGCACTGAAGCTTTCTTT	CASGGGGTEAFF
TRBV9	15	NA	TRBJ1-2	few	TGTGCCAGCAGCCCTACCCCTGAGGCTTACTATGGCTACACCTTC	CASSPTPEAYYGYTF
TRBV10-3	14	TRBD2	TRBJ2-1	NA	TGTGCCTTTTCGAACCCTAGCGGGAGTGATGAGCAGTTCTTC	CAFSNPSGSDEQFF
TRBV2	14	TRBD1	TRBJ1-2	NA	TGTGCCAGCAGTGGGGCATACAGGGGCCATGGCTACACCTTC	CASSGAYRGHGYTF
TRBV5-6	13	NA	TRBJ2-7	few	TGTGCCAGCAGCTTGGAGCTAATCTACGAGCAGTACTTC	CASSLELIYEQYF
TRBV11-3	13	NA	TRBJ2-1	NA	TGTGCCAGCAGCTTGGTCACAGGGACTGAGCAGTTCTTC	CASSLVTGTEQFF
TRBV11-2	16	TRBD2	TRBJ2-1	NA	TGTGCCAGCAGCTTATTTAGCGGGCCAGGTTACAATGAGCAGTTCTTC	CASSLFSGPGYNEQFF
TRBV28	12	NA	TRBJ1-2	NA	TGTGCCAGCAGTTTTCTCCCCTATGGCTACACCTTC	CASSFLPYGYTF
TRBV10-2	17	TRBD2	TRBJ2-3	NA	TGCGCCAGCAGACTCCTAGCGGGATATGAGGGCACAGATACGCAGTATTTT	CASRLLAGYEGTDTQYF
TRBV10-3	15	NA	TRBJ2-1	NA	TGTGCCATCAGTGAGTCTCGGGAGTCCTACAATGAGCAGTTCTTC	CAISESRESYNEQFF
TRBV11-2	16	TRBD1	TRBJ2-3	NA	TGTGCCAGCAGCACCAGGGGGCGGGCGTCCACAGATACGCAGTATTTT	CASSTRGRASTDTQYF
TRBV28	18	TRBD1	TRBJ1-1	NA	TGTGCCAGCAGTCCCCTGGGACAGGGGGCAATGGGAAACACTGAAGCTTTCTTT	CASSPLGQGAMGNTEAFF
TRBV7-9	14	NA	TRBJ2-7	NA	TGTGCCAGCAGCGACGACAGAAAGTCGGGCGAGCAGTACTTC	CASSDDRKSGEQYF
TRBV7-6	16	NA	TRBJ2-5	NA	TGTGCCAGCAGCTCCACTCCCATTAGGGGGGGGGAGACCCAGTACTTC	CASSSTPIRGGETQYF